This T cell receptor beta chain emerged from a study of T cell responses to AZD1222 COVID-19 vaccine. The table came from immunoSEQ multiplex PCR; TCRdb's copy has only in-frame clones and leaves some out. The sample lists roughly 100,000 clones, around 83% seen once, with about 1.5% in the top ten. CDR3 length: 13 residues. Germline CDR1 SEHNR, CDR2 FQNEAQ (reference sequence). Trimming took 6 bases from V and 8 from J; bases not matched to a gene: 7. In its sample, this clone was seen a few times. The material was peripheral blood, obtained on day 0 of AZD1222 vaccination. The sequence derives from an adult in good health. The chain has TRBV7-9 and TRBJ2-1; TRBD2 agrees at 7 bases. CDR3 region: CASRPGGGYEQFF. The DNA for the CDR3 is TGTGCCAGCAGGCCGGGAGGTGGATATGAGCAGTTCTTC.